This T cell receptor beta chain is from a study of T-cell memory formation after mild COVID-19. Study context: Clusters of TCRs were largely donor specific. Findings of the study overall: Cross-reactive memory appears to have joined, as suggested by some responding clones showing up in pre-infection memory.

From 5'RACE with constant-segment primers came TCR alpha and TCR beta cDNA libraries that carried sample barcodes and UMIs. From the 5' RACE reads, TCRdb called clonotypes with MiXCR, one entry per CDR3 protein. Of 470,000 or so distinct CDR3 sequences detected, around a quarter appear once; the ten largest clones hold around an eighth. Germline V gene sequence: CDR1 LNHDA, CDR2 SQIVND (reference sequence). The CDR3 loop spans 14 amino acids. V lost 3 bases and J lost 11, with 17 bases in between. A remark on this clonotype: No antigen is known for it.

This TCR derives from an adult woman who had mild COVID-19 (a few samples of this study predate the infection). Cell type and time point are not known. Sequencing was carried out using PBMCs or a T cell subset sorted from them (not recorded which). J is TRBJ2-1 and V is TRBV19; the D is unclear. CDR3 coding DNA: TGTGCCAGTAGTATCGGCAATCGAGACCTTAAGCAGTTCTTC. Its translation is CASSIGNRDLKQFF.